The clone carrying this T cell receptor (beta chain) was observed a handful of times. Data came from immunoSEQ multiplex PCR; TCRdb stores just in-frame clones and leaves some out. The data contain 200,000 to 250,000 clones, 83% of them singletons. The ends lost 5 bases at V and 11 bases at J; junction bases unmatched: 6. CDR1 and CDR2 from the germline V gene are MDHEN and SYDVKM. This CDR3 is built from 13 residues. The data are from a study of blood T cell repertoires in COVID-19. The TCR comes from a human donor in a cohort sampled during active COVID-19. The J gene is TRBJ1-4, the V gene TRBV28; 9 nucleotides agree with TRBD1. The sample consisted of peripheral blood. The CDR3 DNA reads as TGTGCCAGCAGTAGGGGACAGGGAGGGAAACTGTTTTTT. It specifies CASSRGQGGKLFF.